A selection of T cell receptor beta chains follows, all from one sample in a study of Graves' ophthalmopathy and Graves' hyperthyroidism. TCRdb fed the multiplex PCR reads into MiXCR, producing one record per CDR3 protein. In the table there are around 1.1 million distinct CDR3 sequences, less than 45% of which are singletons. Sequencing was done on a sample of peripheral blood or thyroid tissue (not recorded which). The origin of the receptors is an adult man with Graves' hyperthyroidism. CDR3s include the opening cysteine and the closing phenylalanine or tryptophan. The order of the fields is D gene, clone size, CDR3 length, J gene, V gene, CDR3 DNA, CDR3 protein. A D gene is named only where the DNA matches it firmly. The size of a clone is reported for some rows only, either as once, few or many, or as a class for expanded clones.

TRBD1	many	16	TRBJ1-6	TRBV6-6	TGTGCCAGCAGTTACACCACAGGGGGCGATAATTCACCCCTCCACTTT	CASSYTTGGDNSPLHF
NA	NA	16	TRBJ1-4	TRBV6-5	TGTGCCAGCAGTTACTCGAGGGTGGAGGATAATGAAAAACTGTTTTTT	CASSYSRVEDNEKLFF
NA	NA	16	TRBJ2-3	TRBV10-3	TGTGCCATCAGTGAGTCGGAGAAGCGGTCAACAGATACGCAGTATTTT	CAISESEKRSTDTQYF
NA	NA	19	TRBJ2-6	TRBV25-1	TGTGCCAGCAGTGGAAGGGACTGGGGAAGGGGCTCTGGGGCCAACGTCCTGACTTTC	CASSGRDWGRGSGANVLTF
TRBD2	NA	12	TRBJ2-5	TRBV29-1	TGCAGCGTGTCGCCGGGGGGGGAGACCCAGTACTTC	CSVSPGGETQYF
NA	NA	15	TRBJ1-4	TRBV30	TGTGCCTGGAGTGCCCCGGGGGGAGAGGTTGAAAAACTGTTTTTT	CAWSAPGGEVEKLFF
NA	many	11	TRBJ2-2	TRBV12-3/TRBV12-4	TGTGCCAGCACCAGGGATGGGGAGCTGTTTTTT	CASTRDGELFF
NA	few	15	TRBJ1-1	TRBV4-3	TGCGCCAGCAGCCAAGATCCACGGATGAACACTGAAGCTTTCTTT	CASSQDPRMNTEAFF
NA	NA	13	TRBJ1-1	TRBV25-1	TGTGCCAGCAGTGACGCCCGGGGCGCTGAAGCTTTCTTT	CASSDARGAEAFF
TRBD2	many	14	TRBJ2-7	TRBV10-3	TGTGCCATCAGTGGAGCGACTAGCGGGGGAGAGAAAAGCTTC	CAISGATSGGEKSF
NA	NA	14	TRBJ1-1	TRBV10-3	TGTGCCACCAGGGAGCAGGGTTTGAACACTGAAGCTTTCTTT	CATREQGLNTEAFF
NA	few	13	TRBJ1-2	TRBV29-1	TGCAGTGGCGCCCTGATCAGTGAGACTGGCTACACCTTC	CSGALISETGYTF
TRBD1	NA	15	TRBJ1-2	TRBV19	TGTGCCAGTAGTCCAGGACAGGGGGCTGTTTACGGCTACACCTTC	CASSPGQGAVYGYTF
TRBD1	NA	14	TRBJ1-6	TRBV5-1	TGCGCCAGCAGCGTTGGACAGGAACGTTCACCCCTCCACTTT	CASSVGQERSPLHF
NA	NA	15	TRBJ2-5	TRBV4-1	TGCGCCAGCAGCTTGGGCGGGGGCTTGGGAGAGACCCAGTACTTC	CASSLGGGLGETQYF
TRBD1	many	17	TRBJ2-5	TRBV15	TGTGCCACCAACCGGGACAGGGGACTCCGAATTCAAGAGACCCAGTACTTC	CATNRDRGLRIQETQYF
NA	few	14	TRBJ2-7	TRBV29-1	TGCAGCGTTGAAGATCAGGGACTCCGCTACGAGCAGTACTTC	CSVEDQGLRYEQYF
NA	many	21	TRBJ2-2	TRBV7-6	TGTGCCAGCAGTGATGCTCCCGTCCGATGGTACAGGACAGCGAACACCGGGGAGCTGTTTTTT	CASSDAPVRWYRTANTGELFF
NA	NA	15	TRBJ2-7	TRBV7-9	TGTGCCAGCAGCTTAATGGCAGGGACCGCTCACGAGCAGTACTTC	CASSLMAGTAHEQYF
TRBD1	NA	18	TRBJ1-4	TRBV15	TGTGCCACCAGCAGATCACGTCGGGGGACAGGGGGGAGTGAAAAACTGTTTTTT	CATSRSRRGTGGSEKLFF
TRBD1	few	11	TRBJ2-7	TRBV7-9	TGTGCCAGCAGCTATACAGGGGTGCAGTACTTC	CASSYTGVQYF
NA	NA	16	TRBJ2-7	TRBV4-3	TGCGCCAGCAGCCGCGGAATCGGGGGATATGGATACGAGCAGTGCTTC	CASSRGIGGYGYEQCF
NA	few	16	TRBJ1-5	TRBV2	TGTGCCAGCAGCCCCCCGGCAGCAACGAGCAATCAGCCCCAGCATTTT	CASSPPAATSNQPQHF
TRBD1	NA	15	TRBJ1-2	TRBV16	TGTGCCAGCAGCCCGCCGGGACAGGGCCCCTATGGCTACACCTTC	CASSPPGQGPYGYTF
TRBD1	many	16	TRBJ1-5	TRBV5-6	TGTGCCAGCAGCCGAAGACAGGGAAATAGCAATCAGCCCCAGCATTTT	CASSRRQGNSNQPQHF
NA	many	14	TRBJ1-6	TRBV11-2	TGTGCCAGCAGCTCCCGACAGGTCGGGTCACCCCTCCACTTT	CASSSRQVGSPLHF
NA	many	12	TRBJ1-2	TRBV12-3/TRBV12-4	TGTGCCAGCAGTTTTAGGGGCGGTGGCTACACCTTC	CASSFRGGGYTF
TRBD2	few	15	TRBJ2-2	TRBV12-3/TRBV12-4	TGTGCCAGCAGTTTAACTAGCGGGGCCACCGGGGAGCTGTTTTTT	CASSLTSGATGELFF
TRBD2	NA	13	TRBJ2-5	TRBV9	TGTGCCAGCGGGAGGGCCCCCGTGGAGACCCAGTACTTC	CASGRAPVETQYF
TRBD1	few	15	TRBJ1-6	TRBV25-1	TGTGCCAGCAGAGGACAGGGGAACTATAATTCACCCCTCCACTTT	CASRGQGNYNSPLHF
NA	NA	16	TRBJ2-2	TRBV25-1	TGTGCCAGCATCATGGGAGGACTCTTGAACACCGGGGAGCTGTTTTTT	CASIMGGLLNTGELFF
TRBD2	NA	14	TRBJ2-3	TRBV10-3	TGTGCCATCAGGCGGGGGGGACCCACAGATACGCAGTATTTT	CAIRRGGPTDTQYF
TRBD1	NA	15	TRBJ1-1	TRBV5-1	TGCGCCAGCAGCTTGGGGGACAGGGGCTCTATGGGAGCTTTCTTT	CASSLGDRGSMGAFF
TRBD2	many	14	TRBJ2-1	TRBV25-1	TGTGCCAGCGAAGCTAGCGGGAGTGCGAATGAGCAGTTCTTC	CASEASGSANEQFF
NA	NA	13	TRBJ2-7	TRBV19	TGTGCCAGTAGTATAGCTGGGGGTTGGGAGCAGTACTTC	CASSIAGGWEQYF
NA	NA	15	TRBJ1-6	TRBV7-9	TGTGCCAGCAGCTCCCCGGACATACTTAATTCACCCCTCCACTTT	CASSSPDILNSPLHF
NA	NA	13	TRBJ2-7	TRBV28	TGTGCCAGCAGTTTTGAGTCTTTTGCTGAGCAGTACTTC	CASSFESFAEQYF
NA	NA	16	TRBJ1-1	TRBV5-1	TGCGCCAGCAGCTTGGAATCCCGGGGGGTCGACTCTGAAGCTTTCTTT	CASSLESRGVDSEAFF
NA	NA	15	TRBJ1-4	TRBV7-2	TGTGCCAGCAGCCACAGAGAAGCAACTAATGAAAAACTGTTTTTT	CASSHREATNEKLFF
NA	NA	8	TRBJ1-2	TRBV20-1	TGCAGTGCTAGTGGGGCCACCTTC	CSASGATF
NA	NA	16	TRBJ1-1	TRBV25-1	TGTGCCAGCAGTGAATGGGGCAGGGGCTCGAACACTGAAGCTTTCTTT	CASSEWGRGSNTEAFF
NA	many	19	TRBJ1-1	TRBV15	TGTGCCACCAGCAGAGATGGGCGGCAGGGGTTTAATCGAAACACTGAAGCTTTCTTT	CATSRDGRQGFNRNTEAFF
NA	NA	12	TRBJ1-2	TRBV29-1	TGCAGCGTTGAAGAGGGGCCCTCTGGCTACACCTTC	CSVEEGPSGYTF
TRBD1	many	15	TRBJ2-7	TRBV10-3	TGTGCCATCAGAGAGGGACAGGCGAGCTCCTACGAGCAGTACTTC	CAIREGQASSYEQYF
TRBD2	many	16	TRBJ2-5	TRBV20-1	TGCAGTGCTAGACGGACTAGCGGGAGGGCCGTTGAGACCCAGTACTTC	CSARRTSGRAVETQYF
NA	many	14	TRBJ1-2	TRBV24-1	TGTGCCACCAGTGTTAACACCCTTAACTATGGCTACACCTTC	CATSVNTLNYGYTF
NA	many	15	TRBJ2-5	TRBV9	TGTGCCAGCAGCTCCCAGGGTGAGAATCTGGAGACCCAGTACTTC	CASSSQGENLETQYF
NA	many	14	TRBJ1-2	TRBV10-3	TGTGCCATCACCAAGCAGGGGAGTACCTATGGCTACACCTTC	CAITKQGSTYGYTF
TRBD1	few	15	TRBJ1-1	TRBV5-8	TGTGCCAGCAGCGGGGACAGGGTCGGGACCACTGAAGCTTTCTTT	CASSGDRVGTTEAFF
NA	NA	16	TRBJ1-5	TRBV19	TGTGCCAGTAGTATCTCACAGGGAAGAAGCAATCAGCCCCAGCATTTT	CASSISQGRSNQPQHF
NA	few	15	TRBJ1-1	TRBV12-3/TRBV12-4	TGTGCCAGCAGTGAACCCAGGGGCCTAGGGGTTGAAGCTTTCTTT	CASSEPRGLGVEAFF
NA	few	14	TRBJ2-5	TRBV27	TGTGCCAGCAGTTTAGGGTCAGGGCTGGAGACCCAGTACTTC	CASSLGSGLETQYF
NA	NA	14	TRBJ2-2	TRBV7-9	TGTGCCAGCAGGGCCTACGTGAACACCGGGGAGCTGTTTTTT	CASRAYVNTGELFF
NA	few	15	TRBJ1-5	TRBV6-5	TGTGCCAGCAGTAACCAGGGAGGTGGCAATCAGCCCCAGCATTTT	CASSNQGGGNQPQHF